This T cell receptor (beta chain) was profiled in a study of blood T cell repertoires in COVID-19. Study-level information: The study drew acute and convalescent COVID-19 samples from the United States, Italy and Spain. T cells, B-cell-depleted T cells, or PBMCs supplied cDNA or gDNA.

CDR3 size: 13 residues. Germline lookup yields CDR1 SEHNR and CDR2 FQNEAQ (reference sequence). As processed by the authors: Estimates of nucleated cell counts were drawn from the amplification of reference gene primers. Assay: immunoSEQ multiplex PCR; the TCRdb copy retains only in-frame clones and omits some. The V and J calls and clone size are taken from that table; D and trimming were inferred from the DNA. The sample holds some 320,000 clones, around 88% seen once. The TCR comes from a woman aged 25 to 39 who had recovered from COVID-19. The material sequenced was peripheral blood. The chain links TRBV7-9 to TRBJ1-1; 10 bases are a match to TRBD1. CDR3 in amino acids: CGGQGTGNTEAFF. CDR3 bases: TGTGGGGGACAGGGGACAGGTAACACTGAAGCTTTCTTT.